The clone carrying this T cell receptor beta chain was picked up one time. What it binds is unknown. This entry comes from a study of T cells and Merkel cell carcinoma outcomes. Study-level results: Reportedly, T-cell repertoire with density predicts Merkel cell carcinoma outcomes.

Using immunoSEQ multiplex PCR, the repertoire was profiled, and TCRdb retains in-frame clones only, with some absent. The sample includes under 20,000 clones, approximately 80% of them seen just once. Trimming took off 6 bases at V and 0 bases at J, with 15 bases between the two ends. The CDR3 consists of 15 residues. Per germline, CDR1 SEHNR and CDR2 FQNEAQ (reference sequence). The chain is built from TRBV7-9 and TRBJ2-7, with D uncertain. Sequenced: tumor tissue from Merkel cell carcinoma. The sequence was obtained from a human donor with Merkel cell carcinoma. In DNA, the CDR3 is TGTGCCAGCAGTTACCTTCAGGAGAGCTCCTACGAGCAGTACTTC. It specifies CASSYLQESSYEQYF.